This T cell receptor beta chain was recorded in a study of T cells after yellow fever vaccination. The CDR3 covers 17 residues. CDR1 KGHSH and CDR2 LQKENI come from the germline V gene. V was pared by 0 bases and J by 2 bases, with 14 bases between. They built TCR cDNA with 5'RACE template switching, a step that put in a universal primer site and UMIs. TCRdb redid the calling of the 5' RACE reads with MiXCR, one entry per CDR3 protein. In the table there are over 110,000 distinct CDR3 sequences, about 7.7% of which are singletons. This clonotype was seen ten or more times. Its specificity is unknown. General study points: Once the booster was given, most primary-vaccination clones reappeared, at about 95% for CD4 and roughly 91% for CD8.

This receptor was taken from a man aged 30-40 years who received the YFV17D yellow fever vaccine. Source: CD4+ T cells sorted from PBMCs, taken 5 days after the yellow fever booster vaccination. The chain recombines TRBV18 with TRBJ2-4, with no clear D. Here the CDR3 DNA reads TGTGCCAGCTCACCACCCGTACGGAGCCAGACCAAAAACATTCAGTACTTC. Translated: CASSPPVRSQTKNIQYF. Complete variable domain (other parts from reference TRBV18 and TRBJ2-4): NAGVMQNPRHLVRRRGQEARLRCSPMKGHSHVYWYRQLPEEGLKFMVYLQKENIIDESGMPKERFSAEFPKEGPSILRIQQVVRGDSAAYFCASSPPVRSQTKNIQYFGAGTRLSVL.